This T cell receptor (beta chain) was recorded in a study of T cell repertoires in cytomegalovirus infection. The sample holds a few counts of this clonotype. The antigen remains unidentified. CDR3 length: 15 residues. V gave up 7 bases and J gave up 6 bases, with 18 bases separating them. Germline CDR1 and CDR2: MNHEY and SVGEGT. One entry per CDR3 protein, called by TCRdb with MiXCR from the reads. The data hold under 350,000 distinct CDR3 sequences, with roughly a fifth observed a single time. The input for sequencing was cultured PBMCs, taken from culture after CMV antigen stimulation. This sequence was found in a human donor in good health (CMV status not recorded). Some clones in this sample may be carry-over from other donors' samples. V gene TRBV6-2 or TRBV6-3 combines with J gene TRBJ2-2; possibly TRBD2 for D (5 bases). The DNA for the CDR3 is TGTGCCAGCAACTACTTTTCGGGAAGTGCCGGGGAGCTGTTTTTT. Amino acids: CASNYFSGSAGELFF.